The sample holds a few counts of the clone carrying this T cell receptor beta chain. Antigen specificity is unknown. The sample comes from a study of cytomegalovirus exposure and HLA in healthy donors. Findings and caveats of the study: TCR beta sequences reportedly predicted most subjects' HLA-A and HLA-B alleles accurately. Available immune exposure information covered CMV serostatus only.

These donors counted as nominally healthy when sampled, but unrecorded immune exposures were likely. PCR primers comprised 60 Vbeta and 13 Jbeta primers. Method: immunoSEQ multiplex PCR; TCRdb's copy keeps in-frame clones and lacks some. The table lists under 200,000 clones, around 78% of them singletons. The sequenced material came from PBMCs. The origin of this receptor is a woman in her thirties or forties in good health and CMV-seropositive.

The DNA of the CDR3 is TGCGCCAGCAGCGAGACAGGGTTTGGTGAGCAGTTCTTC. Translated, it gives CASSETGFGEQFF. This chain connects TRBV5-1 to TRBJ2-1; 7 bases line up with TRBD1. The CDR3 extends over 13 amino acids. The trim removed 4 bases at V and 9 bases at J, leaving 7 bases unmatched. Looked up from germline, CDR1 is SGHRS and CDR2 is YFSETQ.